These T cell receptor beta chains were read from a single sample in a study of radiation and T cells in renal cell carcinoma. Assay: immunoSEQ multiplex PCR; the TCRdb copy retains only in-frame clones and omits some. Among some 75,000 clones listed, 82% were seen once. Sequencing used blood, obtained from a patient whose treatment included radiotherapy and nephrectomy. The receptors shown here come from a man in his 60s with renal cell carcinoma. Both conserved end residues are part of each CDR3. D genes are given only for firm matches. Clone size is given for some rows only: seen once, a few or many times, or a class if the clone is expanded.

J: TRBJ2-7; size: NA; V: TRBV7-9; D: TRBD1; DNA: TGTGCCAGCAGCTGGGACAGGGGTCACGAGCAGTACTTC; CDR3: CASSWDRGHEQYF
J: TRBJ2-7; size: NA; V: TRBV15; D: NA; DNA: TGTGCCACCAGCAGAGATTACCGACCCGGTGGATCCTACGAGCAGTACTTC; CDR3: CATSRDYRPGGSYEQYF
J: TRBJ2-1; size: NA; V: TRBV27; D: NA; DNA: TGTGCCAGCAGTTTTCCCGAGAGGGTGGGGAATGAGCAGTTCTTC; CDR3: CASSFPERVGNEQFF
J: TRBJ2-4; size: NA; V: TRBV28; D: NA; DNA: TGTGCCAGCAGTGGAGGGGACTTGGAAAACATTCAGTACTTC; CDR3: CASSGGDLENIQYF
J: TRBJ2-7; size: NA; V: TRBV5-6; D: NA; DNA: TGTGCCACCCCCTGGAGGGGGGTTTTCTACGAGCAGTACTTC; CDR3: CATPWRGVFYEQYF
J: TRBJ1-3; size: NA; V: TRBV11-2; D: NA; DNA: TGTGCCAGCAGCTTAGGTCCCAATGCGGGAAACACCATATATTTT; CDR3: CASSLGPNAGNTIYF
J: TRBJ1-4; size: few; V: TRBV4-2; D: NA; DNA: TGTGCCAGCAGCCAGGATTCAGGTGAAAAACTGTTTTTT; CDR3: CASSQDSGEKLFF
J: TRBJ2-7; size: NA; V: TRBV18; D: TRBD1; DNA: TGTGCCAGCTCGCAGGACAGGGTTGCCCTCTACGAGCAGTACTTC; CDR3: CASSQDRVALYEQYF
J: TRBJ2-2; size: NA; V: TRBV7-9; D: TRBD2; DNA: TGTGCCAGCAGCTTACAGGGCGGGAGGATCGTACGGGAGCTGTTTTTT; CDR3: CASSLQGGRIVRELFF
J: TRBJ2-5; size: NA; V: TRBV11-2; D: TRBD2; DNA: TGTGCCAGCAGCTTCAGCGGGAGCTGGGAGACCCAGTACTTC; CDR3: CASSFSGSWETQYF
J: TRBJ2-3; size: NA; V: TRBV2; D: NA; DNA: TGTGCCAGCAGTGGTGGGGGGCTGAGCACAGATACGCAGTATTTT; CDR3: CASSGGGLSTDTQYF
J: TRBJ2-7; size: NA; V: TRBV5-6; D: NA; DNA: TGTGCCAGCAGCTTGCGACGGGGATACTACGAGCAGTACTTC; CDR3: CASSLRRGYYEQYF
J: TRBJ1-1; size: NA; V: TRBV7-3; D: TRBD1; DNA: TGTGCCAGCAGCTCACAGGGGCCGGGCACTGAAGCTTTCTTT; CDR3: CASSSQGPGTEAFF
J: TRBJ1-4; size: NA; V: TRBV5-1; D: NA; DNA: TGCGCCAGCAGCAGAAGTAGAGGGGTGAATGAAAAACTGTTTTTT; CDR3: CASSRSRGVNEKLFF
J: TRBJ2-3; size: many; V: TRBV27; D: NA; DNA: TGTGCCAGCAGCAGCCTGCTGGGGGCGGGCACAGATACGCAGTATTTT; CDR3: CASSSLLGAGTDTQYF
J: TRBJ1-1; size: once; V: TRBV19; D: NA; DNA: TGTGCCAGTTGTTCACGGGGGAAGATCACTGAAGCTTTCTTT; CDR3: CASCSRGKITEAFF
J: TRBJ1-3; size: NA; V: TRBV7-2; D: NA; DNA: TGTGCCAGCAGCCCTAATCTACTAATCTCTGGAAACACCATATATTTT; CDR3: CASSPNLLISGNTIYF
J: TRBJ2-1; size: NA; V: TRBV7-3; D: TRBD1; DNA: TGTGCCAGCAGCCCCCGGACAGGGTTCAATGAGCAGTTCTTC; CDR3: CASSPRTGFNEQFF
J: TRBJ2-3; size: NA; V: TRBV28; D: NA; DNA: TGTGCCAGCAGTTTCGGTGCAGGGGTTTCCGATACGCAGTATTTT; CDR3: CASSFGAGVSDTQYF
J: TRBJ2-5; size: NA; V: TRBV19; D: NA; DNA: TGTGCCAGTAGTATAGGCGGACTTGGAGGGGTCCAAGAGACCCAGTACTTC; CDR3: CASSIGGLGGVQETQYF